This entry features one TCR beta chain sequence. The antigen is unknown. TCRdb's copy holds only in-frame clones and misses some; the assay was immunoSEQ multiplex PCR. The profile covers about 160,000 clones, with approximately 91% appearing a single time and around 1.8% taken by the ten largest. The source of the sample is a study of T cell responses to AZD1222 COVID-19 vaccine. Study-wide results and caveats: Along spike, vaccine-associated CD4 TCRs were found throughout, with dominance at 160-218 and 743-854.

This CDR3 comprises 16 residues. The trim removed 3 bases at V and 1 base at J, leaving 7 bases unmatched. Germline lookup yields CDR1 ENHRY and CDR2 SYGVKD. This clonotype originated in an adult in good health. The specimen was peripheral blood, collected on day 0 of AZD1222 vaccination. J is TRBJ1-1 and V is TRBV10-3; 8 bases fit TRBD1. The CDR3 spells CAISDPVGTGNTEAFF. CDR3 DNA: TGTGCCATCAGTGACCCCGTAGGGACAGGGAACACTGAAGCTTTCTTT.